The sequence of this T cell receptor (beta chain) was determined in a study of patients and donors after allogeneic stem cell transplantation. Each CDR3 protein is one row after TCRdb ran MiXCR on the RT-PCR reads. The table records some 230,000 distinct CDR3 sequences, roughly 15% of them present only once. Germline-derived CDR1 and CDR2 are MNHNS and SASEGT. The length of the CDR3 is 11 residues. The ends were cut back, 8 bases at V and 4 bases at J, with 6 bases in the middle. This clonotype was obtained from a human donor who was either an allogeneic HSCT recipient or a stem cell or donor lymphocyte infusion donor (not recorded which). It is not recorded whose cells these are; they may come from a transplant donor. The V and J genes are TRBV6-1 and TRBJ1-3; the D is unclear. The sequenced material came from blood, either unsorted or a sorted T cell fraction (not recorded which). The CDR3 nucleotides read TGTGCCAGCCTTGTCGGAAACACCATATATTTT. It yields the protein CASLVGNTIYF.